The 20 T cell receptor beta chains below come from one sample, sequenced in a study of OX40 agonist ivuxolimab in advanced cancers. The library was prepared using the immunoSEQ multiplex PCR assay. The table was pulled from immuneACCESS by TCRdb, which kept in-frame rearrangements only. Such tables lose some clones; where checked, under half of the loss comes from unresolved V genes, and the rest has no known cause. This sample comprises about 50,000 clones, 85% to 95% of them detected only once. The ten top clones hold about 20% of the sample. The source material was CD4+ or CD8+ T cells sorted from blood, sampled in a trial of the OX40 agonist ivuxolimab. The receptors come from an adult with an advanced solid tumor such as melanoma, head and neck, liver or kidney cancer.

As regards this clone: At one end the junction does not follow the germline gene, possibly because of a read error. At the DNA level, this CDR3 is encoded by other sequences in the same sample as well. V is TRBV28 and J is TRBJ2-1, with TRBD1 matching over 7 bases. This CDR3 region has 14 residues. The germline V gene has CDR1 MDHEN and CDR2 SYDVKM. The CDR3 nucleotides are TGTGCCAGCAGGGGACAGTCTCCGTACAATGAACAGTTCTTC. This gives the protein CASRGQSPYNEQFF.

The J gene is TRBJ2-1, the V gene TRBV5-6; a possible D gene is TRBD1 (6 bases). The CDR3 has 15 residues. The germline CDR1 and CDR2 sequences are SGHDT and YYEEEE. Trimming removed 4 bases at V and 10 bases at J, with 21 bases between. The CDR3 DNA follows: TGTGCCAGCAGCGCAGACGGACAGATCAACCAGGAGCAGTTCTTC. This gives the protein CASSADGQINQEQFF. Complete variable domain (other parts from reference TRBV5-6 and TRBJ2-1): DAGVTQSPTHLIKTRGQQVTLRCSPKSGHDTVSWYQQALGQGPQFIFQYYEEEERQRGNFPDRFSGHQFPNYSSELNVNALLLGDSALYLCASSADGQINQEQFFGPGTRLTVL.

V is TRBV7-3 and J is TRBJ2-2; possibly TRBD1 for D (6 bases). Trimming left V 1 base short and J 5 bases short, with 14 bases between. In germline, CDR1 is SGHTA, CDR2 FQGTGA. The CDR3 is 16 residues long. The chain's CDR3 is CASSLIYRVGTGELFF. CDR3 in DNA: TGTGCCAGCAGCTTAATTTACAGGGTTGGGACCGGGGAGCTGTTTTTT.

This chain joins TRBV11-1 and TRBJ2-1; 9 bases map to TRBD1. The CDR3 is made up of 13 amino acids. Germline lookup yields CDR1 SGHAT and CDR2 FQDESV (reference sequence). After removal of 5 bases from V and 7 bases from J, the junction contained 3 bases not matched to a gene. The CDR3 sequence: CASSHGTGNEQFF. DNA of the CDR3: TGTGCCAGCAGCCATGGGACAGGGAATGAGCAGTTCTTC.

The chain is built from TRBV9 and TRBJ2-7; D uncertain. CDR1 SGDLS and CDR2 YYNGEE come from the germline V gene. Trimming removed 3 bases at V and 2 bases at J, with 12 bases between. The CDR3 is 14 residues long. The CDR3 DNA reads as TGTGCCAGCAGCGGTGGGCCTAACCCCTACGAGCAGTACTTC. This codes for CASSGGPNPYEQYF.

V and J are TRBV2 and TRBJ2-3; the match to TRBD2 covers 7 bases. The J segment lost 3 bases and the V segment lost 6 bases, leaving 9 bases of the junction unmatched. The CDR3 is 15 residues long. Germline lookup yields CDR1 SNHLY and CDR2 FYNNEI. In DNA form, the CDR3 reads TGTGCCAGCAGAGCGGGACTCCCATCTACAGATACGCAGTATTTT. Protein product: CASRAGLPSTDTQYF.

The V and J genes are TRBV7-9 and TRBJ2-2, with unresolved D. Trimming pared 2 bases from V and 3 bases from J, leaving 10 bases between. The germline gives CDR1 SEHNR, CDR2 FQNEAQ (reference sequence). The CDR3 sequence is 15 residues long. CDR3 sequence (DNA): TGTGCCAGCAGCTTATTTAAACAGTACACCGGGGAGCTGTTTTTT. This sequence encodes CASSLFKQYTGELFF.

The chain uses TRBV15 and TRBJ2-1; 8 bases agree with TRBD1. Germline CDR1 reads LNHNV; CDR2 reads YYDKDF (reference sequence). With 1 base clipped from V and 0 bases from J, the junction kept 5 bases outside the gene matches. The CDR3 is 17 residues long. CDR3 in amino acids: CATSRVRTGTSYNEQFF. CDR3 sequence (DNA): TGTGCCACCAGCAGAGTTAGGACAGGGACCTCCTACAATGAGCAGTTCTTC. Variable domain in full (rest from reference TRBV15 and TRBJ2-1): DAMVIQNPRYQVTQFGKPVTLSCSQTLNHNVMYWYQQKSSQAPKLLFHYYDKDFNNEADTPDNFQSRRPNTSFCFLDIRSPGLGDTAMYLCATSRVRTGTSYNEQFFGPGTRLTVL.

This clone showed up just once. This chain links TRBV30 with TRBJ2-3; 7 nucleotides line up with TRBD1. The CDR3 contains 15 residues. Germline V lookup: CDR1 GTSNPN, CDR2 SVGIG (reference sequence). After removal of 7 bases from V and 5 bases from J, the junction contained 15 bases not matched to a gene. The CDR3 loop reads CASTGIGRGIDTQYF. CDR3 nucleotide sequence: TGTGCCTCGACTGGGATTGGCAGGGGGATAGATACGCAGTATTTT.

The chain recombines TRBV5-1 with TRBJ1-1; D possibly corresponds to TRBD1 (5 bases). CDR1 and CDR2 from the germline V gene are SGHRS and YFSETQ. The CDR3 consists of 13 residues. V gave up 0 bases and J gave up 6 bases, with 9 bases separating them. The CDR3 region has the DNA TGCGCCAGCAGCTTGGTTCGGGGGGCTGAAGCTTTCTTT. It specifies CASSLVRGAEAFF.

The genes are TRBV12-5 and TRBJ1-2, with 7 bases identical to TRBD1. This CDR3 has 14 amino acids. V dropped 6 bases and J dropped 4; count of bases not matched to a gene: 8. Per the germline V gene, CDR1 is LGHNT and CDR2 is FRNRAP. In DNA form, the CDR3 reads TGTGCTAGTGGGCAGCAGGACAGGACCTATGGCTACACCTTC. This gives the protein CASGQQDRTYGYTF.

V gene TRBV7-3 combines with J gene TRBJ2-7; 10 positions match TRBD1. Germline V gene data show CDR1 as SGHTA and CDR2 as FQGTGA. The V segment lost 6 bases and the J segment 3 bases; nucleotides outside the gene matches: 8. CDR3 length equals 15 residues. CDR3 nucleotides: TGTGCCAGCAGTTGGACAGGGGGTCAAGGCTACGAGCAGTACTTC. Residues: CASSWTGGQGYEQYF.

This sequence joins TRBV2 and TRBJ2-7; perhaps TRBD1 as D (5 bases). Trimming left V 4 bases short and J 5 bases short, with 24 bases between. Looked up from germline, CDR1 is SNHLY and CDR2 is FYNNEI. The CDR3 has 17 amino acids. CDR3 coding DNA: TGTGCCAGCAGTGTCGTAACAGGCACACACTCTCTCCACGAGCAGTACTTC. Translation gives CASSVVTGTHSLHEQYF. The full variable domain, in which reference TRBV2 and TRBJ2-7 provide the parts outside the CDR3, is EPEVTQTPSHQVTQMGQEVILRCVPISNHLYFYWYRQILGQKVEFLVSFYNNEISEKSEIFDDQFSVERPDGSNFTLKIRSTKLEDSAMYFCASSVVTGTHSLHEQYFGPGTRLTVT.

This rearrangement joins TRBV2 to TRBJ2-5; 16 nucleotides line up with TRBD2. Germline trimming cut 9 bases from V and 4 bases from J; bases unmatched to any gene: 8. The CDR3 is 16 residues long. Germline V CDR1 and CDR2: SNHLY, FYNNEI. For the CDR3, the DNA is TGTGCCAGGGGGACTAGCGGGAGGGGCGGGTTAGAGACCCAGTACTTC. Encoded protein: CARGTSGRGGLETQYF.

The chain uses TRBV6-5 and TRBJ1-1, with D possibly being TRBD1 (6 bases). V was clipped by 6 bases and J by 8 bases, with 22 bases between them. The germline CDR1 and CDR2 sequences are MNHEY and SVGAGI. CDR3 length: 15 residues. The chain's CDR3 is CASRTGMGHTAEAFF. The CDR3 DNA follows: TGTGCCAGCAGAACAGGGATGGGTCACACTGCGGAAGCTTTCTTT.

V gene TRBV2 combines with J gene TRBJ2-1; D gene uncertain. Trimming removed 3 bases at V and 1 base at J, with 7 bases between. The CDR3 loop spans 14 amino acids. The germline gives CDR1 SNHLY, CDR2 FYNNEI. The CDR3 sequence is CASSETFSYNEQFF. CDR3 DNA: TGTGCCAGCAGTGAGACTTTTTCCTACAATGAGCAGTTCTTC.

The rearrangement uses TRBV27 and TRBJ2-1; TRBD2 aligns across 8 bases. Germline values: CDR1 MNHEY, CDR2 SMNVEV (reference sequence). V was pared by 6 bases and J by 7 bases, with 8 bases of the junction left unmatched. This CDR3 comprises 14 residues. This CDR3 is CASSSLADGNEQFF. CDR3 nucleotide sequence: TGTGCCAGCAGCTCACTAGCGGATGGTAATGAGCAGTTCTTC.

The V gene is TRBV5-1, the J gene TRBJ2-2; 8 bases match TRBD2. With 4 bases clipped from V and 0 bases from J, the junction kept 5 bases outside the gene matches. The CDR3 extends over 16 amino acids. Germline assignment: CDR1 SGHRS and CDR2 YFSETQ. This CDR3 is CASSAHSGTNTGELFF. CDR3 DNA: TGCGCCAGCAGCGCGCATAGCGGGACGAACACCGGGGAGCTGTTTTTT.

V is TRBV7-8 and J is TRBJ2-1; D perhaps matches TRBD1 (6 bases). Germline loops: CDR1 SGHVS, CDR2 FQNEAQ. The CDR3 sequence is 18 residues long. Deletions cut 2 bases from V and 2 bases from J, with 19 bases between. The CDR3 DNA reads TGTGCCAGCAGCTTACCCCGATACGGGACAAAGACCTACAATGAGCAGTTCTTC. Translation gives CASSLPRYGTKTYNEQFF.

The CDR3 nucleotides are TGTGCCAGCAGCTTAAGCGGCAGACTAGCGGTCTACAATGAGCAGTTCTTC. Its translation: CASSLSGRLAVYNEQFF. The chain employs TRBV7-6 and TRBJ2-1; TRBD2 matches 9 bases. The CDR3 extends over 17 amino acids. Germline CDR1 and CDR2: SGHVS and FNYEAQ. Trimming at V came to 2 bases and at J to 3 bases, leaving 8 bases not matched to a gene.